The clone carrying this T cell receptor beta chain was detected ten times or more. This CDR3 has 14 residues. Trimming cost V 1 base and J 8 bases, with 12 bases left between them. Germline V lookup: CDR1 MGHRA, CDR2 YSYEKL. This record belongs to a study of T-cell reconstitution after alpha-beta-depleted transplantation in children. TCRbeta library construction was performed incorporating unique molecular identifiers. One entry per CDR3 protein, called by TCRdb with MiXCR from the PCR reads. The sample records a few hundred thousand distinct CDR3 sequences, 20% to 30% being singletons. This chain connects TRBV4-1 to TRBJ2-4, with D maybe TRBD2 (6 bases). Source: PBMCs, mostly from graft donor cells, taken 360 days after TCRalphabeta/CD19-depleted stem cell transplant. The clonotype comes from a female patient between 2 and 15 years old who had a stem cell transplant for congenital amegakaryocytic thrombocytopenia, so the T cells may come from the graft donor. The CDR3 nucleotides read TGCGCCAGCAGCCAAGCGTCCCGGGAGTACATTCAGTACTTC. It specifies CASSQASREYIQYF.